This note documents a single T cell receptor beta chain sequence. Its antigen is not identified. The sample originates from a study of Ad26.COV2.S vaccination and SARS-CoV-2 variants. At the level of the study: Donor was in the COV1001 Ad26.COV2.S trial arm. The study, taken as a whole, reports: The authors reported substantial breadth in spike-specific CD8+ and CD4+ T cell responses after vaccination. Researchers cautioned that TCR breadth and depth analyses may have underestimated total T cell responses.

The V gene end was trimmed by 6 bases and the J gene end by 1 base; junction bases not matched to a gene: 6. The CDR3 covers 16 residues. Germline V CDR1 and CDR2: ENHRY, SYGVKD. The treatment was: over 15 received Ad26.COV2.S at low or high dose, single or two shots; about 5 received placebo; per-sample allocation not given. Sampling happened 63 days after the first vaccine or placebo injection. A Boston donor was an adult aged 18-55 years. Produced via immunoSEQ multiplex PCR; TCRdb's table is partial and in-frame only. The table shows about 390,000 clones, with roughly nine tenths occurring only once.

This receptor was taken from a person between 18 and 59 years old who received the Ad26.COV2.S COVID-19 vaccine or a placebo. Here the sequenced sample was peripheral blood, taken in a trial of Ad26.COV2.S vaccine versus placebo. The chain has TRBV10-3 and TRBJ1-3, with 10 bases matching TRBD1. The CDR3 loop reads CAISRQGANSGNTIYF. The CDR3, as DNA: TGTGCCATCAGCCGACAGGGGGCGAATTCTGGAAACACCATATATTTT.